This T cell receptor (beta chain) appears in the sequencing data of a study of OX40 agonist ivuxolimab in advanced cancers. On the study more broadly: Ivuxolimab is a fully human IgG2 antibody that activates OX40 (CD134). Study-level findings and limits: The expanded peripheral T cells' antigen specificity was not determined. Some of the lowest clonal expansion was seen in partial responders at 0.1-3.0 mg/kg.

V gave up 5 bases and J gave up 7 bases, with 8 bases separating them. CDR1 and CDR2 (germline): LGHNT, FRNRAP. CDR3 length: 12 residues. Points on this clone: Its cognate antigen is unknown.

Repertoires were generated with immunoSEQ multiplex PCR, while TCRdb's copy carries only in-frame clones and drops some. The sample has around 70,000 clones, around four fifths seen once; the top ten hold 5.9%. V is TRBV12-5 and J is TRBJ2-2; weak D call: TRBD2 (5 bases). The starting material was CD4+ or CD8+ T cells sorted from blood, obtained in a trial of the OX40 agonist ivuxolimab. This receptor was taken from an adult with an advanced solid tumor such as melanoma, head and neck, liver or kidney cancer. The CDR3 here is CASGPAGGELFF. CDR3 DNA: TGTGCTAGTGGTCCTGCGGGCGGGGAGCTGTTTTTT.